This TCR beta chain was identified in a study of brain T cells in children with intractable seizures. Sequencing was limited to surgery cases with top T cell transcript signatures in brain tissue. The method was immunoSEQ multiplex PCR; TCRdb's version includes in-frame clones alone and lacks a portion of them. Here the sample spans around 10,000 clones, roughly 71% being singletons. On this clone itself: No antigen is known for it.

This CDR3 is built from 15 residues. V dropped 4 bases and J dropped 0 bases, with 12 bases sitting between them. Germline CDR1 and CDR2: SGDLS and YYNGEE. Notes on the study in general: Clones missing pre-surgery may reflect undersampling of that blood sample. Viral specificity was inferred only from CDR3 similarity; HCMV serostatus was unknown.

The TCR sequence derives from a girl aged 2 to 9 with tuberous sclerosis and intractable seizures. The chain links TRBV9 to TRBJ2-3; no definite D call. The sample in question was resected brain tissue, obtained at surgery. The DNA for the CDR3 is TGTGCCAGCAGCACAGTGGGCAGGAGCACAGATACGCAGTATTTT. Encoded protein: CASSTVGRSTDTQYF.